Described below is a single T cell receptor (beta chain) sequence and its context. Its antigen is not known. The CDR3 length is 16 residues. Germline assignment: CDR1 SNHLY and CDR2 FYNNEI. Trimming removed 5 bases from V and 4 bases from J; junction bases left unmatched: 12. Indicated time point: newly diagnosed GD, antithyroid drugs for less than 3 months. PBMCs provided the RNA from which the TCR library was made. HTBI primers from iRepertoire and Arm-PCR of CDR3 regions yielded the TCR beta libraries. TCRdb reprocessed the multiplex PCR reads via MiXCR and lists one record per CDR3 protein. The table records some 600,000 distinct CDR3 sequences, 15% to 20% of them present only once. The sample comes from a study of regulatory T cells in long-lasting Graves disease. General study points: Preferential use of TRBV28, TRBJ1-2 and TRBJ2-5 was seen in persistent disease.

The data also belong to a second study, concerning T cells in Graves' hyperthyroidism and ophthalmopathy. From that report: Uncontrolled infection, other autoimmune disease, pregnancy and lactation each barred patients from inclusion. Stable hyperthyroidism was separated from ophthalmopathy by a model based on 13 V-J features.

Sequencing used peripheral blood mononuclear cells (PBMCs), obtained at new diagnosis, from a patient treated with antithyroid drugs. This TCR was recovered from a man younger than 35 with Graves disease. The gene calls are TRBV2 and TRBJ2-7; 9 bases map to TRBD2. The CDR3, as DNA: TGTGCCAGCAGTCCCTACCGAGCGGGAGGAGGATACGAGCAGTACTTC. It yields the protein CASSPYRAGGGYEQYF.